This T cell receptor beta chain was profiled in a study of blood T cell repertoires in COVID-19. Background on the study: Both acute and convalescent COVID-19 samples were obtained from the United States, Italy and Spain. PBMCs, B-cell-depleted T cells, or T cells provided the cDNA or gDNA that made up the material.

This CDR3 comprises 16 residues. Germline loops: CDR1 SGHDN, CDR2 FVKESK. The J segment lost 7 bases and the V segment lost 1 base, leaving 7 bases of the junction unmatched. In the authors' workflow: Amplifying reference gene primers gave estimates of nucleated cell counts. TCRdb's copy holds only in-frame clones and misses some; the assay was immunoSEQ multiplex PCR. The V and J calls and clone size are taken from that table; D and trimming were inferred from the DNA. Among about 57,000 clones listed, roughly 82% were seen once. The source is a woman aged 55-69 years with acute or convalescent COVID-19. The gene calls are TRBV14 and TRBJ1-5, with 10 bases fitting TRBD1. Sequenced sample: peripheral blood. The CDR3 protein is CASSQVWDRGRQPQHF. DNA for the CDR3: TGTGCCAGCAGCCAAGTCTGGGACAGGGGCCGACAGCCCCAGCATTTT.